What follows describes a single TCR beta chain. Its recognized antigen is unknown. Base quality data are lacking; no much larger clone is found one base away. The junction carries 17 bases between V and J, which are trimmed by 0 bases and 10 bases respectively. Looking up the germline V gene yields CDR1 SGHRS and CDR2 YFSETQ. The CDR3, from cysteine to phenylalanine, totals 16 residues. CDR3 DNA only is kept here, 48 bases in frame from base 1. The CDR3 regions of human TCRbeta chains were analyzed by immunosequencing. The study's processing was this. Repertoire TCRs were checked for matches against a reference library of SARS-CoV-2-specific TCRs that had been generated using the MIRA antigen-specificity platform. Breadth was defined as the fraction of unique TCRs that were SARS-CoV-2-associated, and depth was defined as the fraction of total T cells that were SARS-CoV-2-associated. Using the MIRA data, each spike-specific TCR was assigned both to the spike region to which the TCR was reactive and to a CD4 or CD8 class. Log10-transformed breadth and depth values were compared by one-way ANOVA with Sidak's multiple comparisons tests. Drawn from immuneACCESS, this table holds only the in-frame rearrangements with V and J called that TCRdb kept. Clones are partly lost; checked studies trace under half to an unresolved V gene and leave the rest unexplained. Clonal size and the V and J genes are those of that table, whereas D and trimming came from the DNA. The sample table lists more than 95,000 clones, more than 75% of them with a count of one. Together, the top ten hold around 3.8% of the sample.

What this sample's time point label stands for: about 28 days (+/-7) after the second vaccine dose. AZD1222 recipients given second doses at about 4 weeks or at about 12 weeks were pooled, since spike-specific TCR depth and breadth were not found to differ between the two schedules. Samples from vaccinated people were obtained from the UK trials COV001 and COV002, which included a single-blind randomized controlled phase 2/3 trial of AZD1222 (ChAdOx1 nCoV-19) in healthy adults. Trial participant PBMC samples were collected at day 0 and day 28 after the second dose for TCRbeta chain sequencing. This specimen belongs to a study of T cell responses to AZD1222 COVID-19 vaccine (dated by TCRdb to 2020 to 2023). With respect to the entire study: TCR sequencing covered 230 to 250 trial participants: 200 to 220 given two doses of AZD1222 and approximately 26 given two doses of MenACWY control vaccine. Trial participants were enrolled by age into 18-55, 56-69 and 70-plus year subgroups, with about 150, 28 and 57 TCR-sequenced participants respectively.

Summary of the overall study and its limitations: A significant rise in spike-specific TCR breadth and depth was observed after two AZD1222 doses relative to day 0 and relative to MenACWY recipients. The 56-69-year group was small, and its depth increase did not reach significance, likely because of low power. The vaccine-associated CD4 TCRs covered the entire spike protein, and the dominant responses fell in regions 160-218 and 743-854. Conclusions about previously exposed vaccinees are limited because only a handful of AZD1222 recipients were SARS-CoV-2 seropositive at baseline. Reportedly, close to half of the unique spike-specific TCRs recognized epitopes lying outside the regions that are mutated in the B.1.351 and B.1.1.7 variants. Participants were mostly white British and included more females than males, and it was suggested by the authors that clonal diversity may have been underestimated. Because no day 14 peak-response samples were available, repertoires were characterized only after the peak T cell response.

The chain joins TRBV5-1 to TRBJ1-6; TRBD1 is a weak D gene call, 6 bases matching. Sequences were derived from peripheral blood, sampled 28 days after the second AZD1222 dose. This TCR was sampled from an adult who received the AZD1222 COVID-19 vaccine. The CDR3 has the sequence CASSLAGAPEKSPLHF. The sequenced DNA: TGCGCCAGCAGCTTGGCAGGGGCACCCGAAAAATCACCCCTCCACTTT.